This T cell receptor beta chain was sequenced in a study of Ad26.COV2.S vaccination and SARS-CoV-2 variants. Study-wide results and limits: Recipients given vaccine exceeded placebo recipients in spike-specific TCR breadth.

Some clones are missing from TCRdb's copy, which holds only in-frame ones; the method was immunoSEQ multiplex PCR. This sample carries about 87,000 clones, 82% of them seen once, and the ten largest clones take roughly 15%. In its sample, this clone was seen once. Its target is unknown. V was trimmed by 2 bases and J by 2 bases, leaving 11 bases between them. CDR3 length equals 15 residues. Per the germline V gene, CDR1 is SGHTS and CDR2 is YDEGEE. This receptor was taken from a human donor who had recovered from COVID-19. The V gene is TRBV5-8, the J gene TRBJ1-3; D gene unclear. The input for sequencing was peripheral blood, taken after recovery from COVID-19. CDR3 nucleotides: TGTGCCAGCAGCTTTTACGATGCCGCTGGAAACACCATATATTTT. The encoded protein is CASSFYDAAGNTIYF.